This TCR beta chain is drawn from a study of T cell repertoires in cytomegalovirus infection. One entry per CDR3 protein results from TCRdb running MiXCR on the reads. This table has nearly 650,000 distinct CDR3 sequences, 20% to 25% appearing once. The length of the CDR3 is 15 residues. Germline V gene data show CDR1 as DFQATT and CDR2 as SNEGSKA (reference sequence). V lost 4 bases, J lost 3 bases, and 11 bases stayed unmatched. The receptor was derived from a human donor in good health (CMV status not recorded). Some clones in this sample may be carry-over from other donors' samples. This chain links TRBV20-1 with TRBJ2-7; 8 bases match TRBD2. Sequences were obtained from CD8+ T cells from PBMCs. CDR3: CSAIAPSGSIYEQYF. The CDR3 DNA follows: TGCAGTGCTATTGCCCCCAGCGGGAGCATCTACGAGCAGTACTTC.